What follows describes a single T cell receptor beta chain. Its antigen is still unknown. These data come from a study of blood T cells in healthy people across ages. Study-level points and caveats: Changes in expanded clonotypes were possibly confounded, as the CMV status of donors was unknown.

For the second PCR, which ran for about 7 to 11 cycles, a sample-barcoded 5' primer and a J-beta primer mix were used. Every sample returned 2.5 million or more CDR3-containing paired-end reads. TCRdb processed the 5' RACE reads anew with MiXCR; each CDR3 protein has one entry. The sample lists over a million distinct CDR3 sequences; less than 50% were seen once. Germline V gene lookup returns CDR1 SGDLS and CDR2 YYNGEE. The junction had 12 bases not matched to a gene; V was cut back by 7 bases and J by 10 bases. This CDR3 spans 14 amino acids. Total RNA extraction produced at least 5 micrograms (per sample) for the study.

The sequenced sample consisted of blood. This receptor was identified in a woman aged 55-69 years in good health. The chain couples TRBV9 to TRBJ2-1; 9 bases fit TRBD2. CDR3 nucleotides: TGTGCCAGCCGCCGGCGGGAGGGATTGGGGGAGCAGTTCTTC. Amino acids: CASRRREGLGEQFF.